The 26 T cell receptor beta chains listed next were all sequenced from one sample in a study of radiotherapy plus CTLA-4 blockade in lung cancer. The protocol was immunoSEQ multiplex PCR, while the TCRdb copy is restricted to in-frame clones and leaves out a portion. The sample has some 78,000 clones; about 90% are singletons. The source material was peripheral blood, sampled from a patient treated with radiotherapy plus ipilimumab. These receptor sequences come from a human donor with non-small cell lung cancer who had a partial response to radiotherapy plus ipilimumab.

This rearrangement joins TRBV7-2 to TRBJ1-2; TRBD1 matches at 11 bases. The CDR3 runs to 17 residues. Germline CDR1 SGHTA, CDR2 FQGNSA. The junction had 11 bases not matched to a gene; V was cut back by 8 bases and J by 0 bases. This chain's CDR3 is CASLGVGTGGTNYGYTF. Here the CDR3 DNA reads TGTGCCAGCCTGGGGGTCGGGACAGGGGGGACTAACTATGGCTACACCTTC.

The rearrangement links TRBV28 to TRBJ1-1; D remains ambiguous. V was shortened by 5 bases and J by 1 base, with 11 bases between the two germline ends. This CDR3 is 14 amino acids long. Germline V gene sequence: CDR1 MDHEN, CDR2 SYDVKM. DNA for the CDR3: TGTGCCAGCAGTCCCGGAGGTTCGAACACTGAAGCTTTCTTT. This translates into CASSPGGSNTEAFF.

This clone has a handful of counts. The chain carries TRBV5-5 and TRBJ1-1; possibly TRBD1 for D (5 bases). Germline CDR1 is SGHKS and CDR2 is YYEKEE (reference sequence). The CDR3 loop spans 16 amino acids. V gave up 4 bases and J gave up 1 base, with 17 bases separating them. CDR3 bases: TGTGCCAGCAGCCAAGAGAGGGGAGGGACGAACACTGAAGCTTTCTTT. Its protein product is CASSQERGGTNTEAFF.

The V call is TRBV19, the J call TRBJ1-5, with 8 bases aligning to TRBD1. Germline loops: CDR1 LNHDA, CDR2 SQIVND (reference sequence). The CDR3 sequence is 15 residues long. V was pared by 3 bases and J by 6 bases, with 7 bases of the junction left unmatched. Written as DNA, the CDR3 is TGTGCCAGTAGTATTTACGACAGGGGAGGTCAGCCCCAGCATTTT. Amino acids: CASSIYDRGGQPQHF.

The chain employs TRBV28 and TRBJ2-3; 8 bases agree with TRBD2. V gave up 2 bases and J gave up 6 bases; unmatched junction bases: 4. Per germline, CDR1 MDHEN and CDR2 SYDVKM. CDR3 size: 14 residues. This chain's CDR3 is CASSLELAGDTQYF. The CDR3 nucleotides read TGTGCCAGCAGTTTAGAGTTAGCGGGGGATACGCAGTATTTT.

The chain employs TRBV6-5 and TRBJ2-3; D may be TRBD2 (7 bases). The V end lost 8 bases, the J end lost 2 bases, and 17 bases lay between the germline ends. This CDR3 has 15 residues. The germline V gene has CDR1 MNHEY and CDR2 SVGAGI. Here the CDR3 DNA reads TGTGCCAGCGGGGGCGGGAGCACTCCCACAGATACGCAGTATTTT. It codes for CASGGGSTPTDTQYF.

J is TRBJ1-1 and V is TRBV5-1, with 8 positions matching TRBD1. J gave up 1 base and V 4 bases, and 6 bases lay outside the gene matches. Germline V gene lookup returns CDR1 SGHRS and CDR2 YFSETQ. The CDR3 has 15 residues. The CDR3 region is CASSGPDRANTEAFF. CDR3 sequence (DNA): TGCGCCAGCAGCGGGCCGGACAGGGCGAACACTGAAGCTTTCTTT.

This clone has only a few counts. The CDR3 loop is CASSFRLGSYNEQFF. The CDR3 DNA reads TGTGCCAGCAGCTTCAGACTCGGCTCCTACAATGAGCAGTTCTTC. V gene TRBV7-3 combines with J gene TRBJ2-1; D uncertain. With 3 bases removed from V and 0 bases from J, the gap between germline ends came to 9 bases. The CDR3 is made up of 15 amino acids. Germline values: CDR1 SGHTA, CDR2 FQGTGA.

This chain uses TRBV2 with TRBJ1-2, with D possibly TRBD1 on 6 matching bases. Per the germline V gene, CDR1 is SNHLY and CDR2 is FYNNEI. The CDR3 extends over 13 amino acids. Trimming stripped 6 bases from V and 4 bases from J, with 12 bases between. CDR3 protein: CASRAGQFYGYTF. In nucleotides, the CDR3 is TGTGCCAGCAGGGCCGGACAGTTCTATGGCTACACCTTC. Full variable domain (rest looked up from reference TRBV2 and TRBJ1-2): EPEVTQTPSHQVTQMGQEVILRCVPISNHLYFYWYRQILGQKVEFLVSFYNNEISEKSEIFDDQFSVERPDGSNFTLKIRSTKLEDSAMYFCASRAGQFYGYTFGSGTRLTVV.

The CDR3 is CASSKSHTSTQLYEQYV. Here the CDR3 DNA reads TGTGCCAGCAGCAAAAGCCATACTAGTACCCAGCTCTACGAGCAGTACGTC. The chain is built from TRBV21-1 and TRBJ2-7; TRBD2, as called in the table, went unchecked against the DNA. TRBV21-1 is assigned pseudogene status. CDR3 length: 17 residues.

CDR3 DNA: TGTGCCAGCAGCCAGGGGCGACAGGAAGCTAATGAAAAACTGTTTTTT. Translated, it gives CASSQGRQEANEKLFF. The V call is TRBV4-2, the J call TRBJ1-4; weak D call: TRBD1 (6 bases). V lost 3 bases, J lost 3 bases, and 14 bases lay in between. The CDR3 has 16 residues. CDR1 is LGHNA, CDR2 YNFKEQ, per germline.

A remark on this clone: The junction and the germline gene differ at one end; a read error may be behind it. The chain is built from TRBV5-4 and TRBJ1-1; perhaps TRBD1 as D (5 bases). Per germline, CDR1 SGHNT and CDR2 YYREEE (reference sequence). CDR3 length: 15 residues. The CDR3 sequence: CASSPKNSPSPRGVF. In DNA, the CDR3 is TGTGCCAGCAGTCCCAAAAACAGCCCGAGCCCTCGGGGGGTATTT.

This chain joins TRBV25-1 and TRBJ2-1, with TRBD2 identical over 9 bases. This CDR3 spans 15 amino acids. Germline CDR1 and CDR2: MGHDK and SYGVNS. V gave up 7 bases and J gave up 9 bases; unmatched junction bases: 13. The CDR3 protein is CASTRGREGASEQFF. DNA for the CDR3: TGTGCCAGCACTCGGGGGCGGGAGGGAGCAAGTGAGCAGTTCTTC.

V usage is TRBV2 and J usage is TRBJ1-4; 9 bases map to TRBD1. CDR3 length: 15 amino acids. Per germline, CDR1 SNHLY and CDR2 FYNNEI. With 4 bases clipped from V and 4 bases from J, the junction kept 4 bases outside the gene matches. CDR3 nucleotide sequence: TGTGCCAGCAGTGCACCGGGACAGGGTAATGAAAAACTGTTTTTT. Its protein product is CASSAPGQGNEKLFF.

The rearrangement uses TRBV5-4 and TRBJ2-1; 14 nucleotides agree with TRBD2. This CDR3 contains 18 residues. Unmatched junction bases numbered 8, after V lost 4 bases and J lost 2 bases. Germline V CDR1 and CDR2: SGHNT, YYREEE (reference sequence). The CDR3: CASSQGTSGSMPYNEQFF. The CDR3 coding sequence is TGTGCCAGCAGCCAAGGGACTAGCGGGAGTATGCCCTACAATGAGCAGTTCTTC.

This clone was seen once. CDR3: CASSQTTGSRYTF. CDR3 in DNA: TGTGCCAGCAGCCAAACGACAGGTTCCCGCTACACCTTC. This sequence joins TRBV6-5 and TRBJ1-2; the D gene is possibly TRBD1 (6 bases). Trimming cost V 6 bases and J 9 bases, with 17 bases left between them. The CDR3 has 13 amino acids. The germline V gene has CDR1 MNHEY and CDR2 SVGAGI.

The chain couples TRBV19 to TRBJ2-7; maybe TRBD1 (6 bases). V lost 10 bases to trimming and J lost 0 bases, with 13 bases between them. The CDR3 has 13 residues. Germline loops: CDR1 LNHDA, CDR2 SQIVND (reference sequence). In DNA form, the CDR3 reads TGTGCCACCTCCAGGGGCAGCTCCTACGAGCAGTACTTC. It yields the protein CATSRGSSYEQYF.

The V gene is TRBV19, the J gene TRBJ1-1, with D perhaps matching TRBD1 (5 bases). V shed 6 bases and J shed 5 bases, with 16 bases lying between them. From germline, CDR1 is LNHDA and CDR2 SQIVND (reference sequence). The CDR3 totals 14 residues. DNA of the CDR3: TGTGCCAGTAGGATCCCCGGCGGGGGGACTGAAGCTTTCTTT. Its translation is CASRIPGGGTEAFF.

The rearrangement uses TRBV15 and TRBJ2-1, with 8 nucleotides matching TRBD2. Germline CDR1 and CDR2: LNHNV and YYDKDF (reference sequence). There are 18 residues in the CDR3. V was clipped by 1 base and J by 7 bases; unmatched bases: 15. The CDR3 DNA sequence: TGTGCCACCAGCAGAGGACTAGCGCCCACCGGGGGGAGTAATGAGCAGTTCTTC. Its translation: CATSRGLAPTGGSNEQFF.

J is TRBJ1-4 and V is TRBV13; TRBD1 matches 7 bases. V lost 5 bases, J lost 2 bases, and 8 bases stayed unmatched. Germline CDR1 is PRHDT and CDR2 is FYEKMQ (reference sequence). The length of the CDR3 is 16 residues. CDR3 sequence (DNA): TGTGCCAGCAGCCTCAGGGGGAAGACGACTAATGAAAAACTGTTTTTT. It specifies CASSLRGKTTNEKLFF.

This clone was seen a few times. The chain links TRBV5-4 to TRBJ1-1; the D gene is possibly TRBD1 (5 bases). The CDR3 runs 13 residues. Between the trimmed V and J ends, which lost 4 bases and 2 bases, there was a span of 9 bases. Germline loops: CDR1 SGHNT, CDR2 YYREEE (reference sequence). CDR3 protein: CASSIDSNTEAFF. The CDR3 coding sequence is TGTGCCAGCAGCATTGACAGTAACACTGAAGCTTTCTTT.

The chain links TRBV5-1 to TRBJ1-1; no definite D call. The CDR3 has 14 amino acids. Germline V lookup: CDR1 SGHRS, CDR2 YFSETQ. The V and J ends lost 4 bases and 0 bases respectively, with 10 bases between them. The CDR3 coding sequence is TGCGCCAGCAGCCCGGTCGATCTGAACACTGAAGCTTTCTTT. It codes for CASSPVDLNTEAFF.

The rearrangement joins TRBV7-2 to TRBJ2-7, with TRBD1 identical over 8 bases. Looked up from germline, CDR1 is SGHTA and CDR2 is FQGNSA. CDR3 length: 14 residues. V trimming: 5 bases; J trimming: 3 bases; junction bases outside the gene matches: 6. The CDR3 reads CASSRDRLFYEQYV. The CDR3 coding sequence is TGTGCCAGCAGCCGGGACAGGCTGTTCTACGAGCAGTACGTC.

The V gene is TRBV18, the J gene TRBJ2-1; TRBD2 matches 11 bases. After removal of 3 bases from V and 9 bases from J, the junction contained 10 bases not matched to a gene. CDR1 is KGHSH and CDR2 is LQKENI in the germline V gene. The CDR3 sequence is 16 residues long. CDR3 sequence: CASSPFVAGGLAEQFF. CDR3 nucleotide sequence: TGTGCCAGCTCACCCTTTGTAGCGGGAGGGCTGGCTGAGCAGTTCTTC.

J is TRBJ2-5 and V is TRBV5-1; 7 nucleotides line up with TRBD1. Germline V gives CDR1 SGHRS, CDR2 YFSETQ. This CDR3 region has 13 residues. J gave up 2 bases and V 4 bases, and 2 bases lay outside the gene matches. CDR3 DNA sequence: TGCGCCAGCAGCGGGACAGTACAAGAGACCCAGTACTTC. The encoded protein is CASSGTVQETQYF.

A few counts support this clone. The V gene is TRBV7-9, the J gene TRBJ2-3, with 11 positions matching TRBD2. With V trimmed by 5 bases and J by 4 bases, 8 bases remained unmatched. The CDR3 covers 16 residues. From germline, CDR1 is SEHNR and CDR2 FQNEAQ (reference sequence). CDR3 protein: CASSQRLAGIADTQYF. CDR3 nucleotides: TGTGCCAGCAGCCAGAGACTAGCGGGGATCGCAGATACGCAGTATTTT.